A single sample is the source of the 30 T cell receptor beta chains below, sequenced in a study of blood T cell repertoires in COVID-19. Sequencing used immunoSEQ multiplex PCR; TCRdb keeps in-frame clones, though not all of them. This table holds about 360,000 clones, roughly 90% found once. Sequenced: peripheral blood. Receptor source: an older woman with COVID-19, enrolled during active disease.

This chain links TRBV4-2 with TRBJ2-2; D remains ambiguous. CDR1 and CDR2 from the germline V gene are LGHNA and YNFKEQ. V gave up 2 bases and J gave up 2 bases, with 9 bases separating them. The CDR3 runs 15 residues. The CDR3 DNA is TGTGCCAGCAGCCAATTTCAGTTAAACACCGGGGAGCTGTTTTTT. Residues: CASSQFQLNTGELFF.

The rearrangement joins TRBV27 to TRBJ2-5; TRBD1 is a possible D gene (6 bases). CDR3 length: 15 amino acids. Trimming left V 2 bases short and J 2 bases short, with 12 bases between. Germline CDR1 is MNHEY and CDR2 is SMNVEV (reference sequence). For the CDR3, the DNA is TGTGCCAGCAGTTTAATGGGGGCCCGGCAAGAGACCCAGTACTTC. This encodes CASSLMGARQETQYF.

V usage is TRBV5-8 and J usage is TRBJ1-5; 7 bases are shared with TRBD1. Per germline, CDR1 SGHTS and CDR2 YDEGEE. V was pared by 4 bases and J by 5 bases, with 12 bases of the junction left unmatched. The CDR3 runs to 16 residues. The CDR3 region has the DNA TGTGCCAGCAGCGTCACAGGGGCAGGGGTTGATCAGCCCCAGCATTTT. Its translation: CASSVTGAGVDQPQHF.

This chain links TRBV7-2 with TRBJ1-4; 7 positions agree with TRBD1. V gave up 1 base and J gave up 0 bases; unmatched junction bases: 5. Germline values: CDR1 SGHTA, CDR2 FQGNSA. The CDR3 length is 17 residues. Here the CDR3 reads CASSLEGGAATNEKLFF. Here the CDR3 DNA reads TGTGCCAGCAGCTTAGAAGGGGGCGCCGCAACTAATGAAAAACTGTTTTTT. The full variable domain, in which reference TRBV7-2 and TRBJ1-4 provide the parts outside the CDR3, is GAGVSQSPSNKVTEKGKDVELRCDPISGHTALYWYRQSLGQGLEFLIYFQGNSAPDKSGLPSDRFSAERTGGSVSTLTIQRTQQEDSAVYLCASSLEGGAATNEKLFFGSGTQLSVL.

This chain connects TRBV5-1 to TRBJ1-2; TRBD1 agrees at 11 bases. The CDR3 has 15 residues. CDR1 is SGHRS and CDR2 is YFSETQ in the germline V gene. V lost 4 bases to trimming and J lost 3 bases; unmatched junction nucleotides: 5. CDR3 in amino acids: CASSGQGARDYGYTF. DNA of the CDR3: TGCGCCAGCAGCGGACAGGGGGCGAGGGACTATGGCTACACCTTC.

The CDR3 reads CASSPRSGGGRTDTQYF. The DNA for the CDR3 is TGTGCCAGCAGCCCCCGGTCCGGCGGGGGACGCACAGATACGCAGTATTTT. The V and J genes are TRBV9 and TRBJ2-3, with 7 positions matching TRBD2. The CDR3 contains 17 residues. V trimming: 4 bases; J trimming: 1 base; junction bases outside the gene matches: 12. Germline V gene lookup returns CDR1 SGDLS and CDR2 YYNGEE.

This clone was detected only a few times. The chain has TRBV18 and TRBJ1-1; the D is unclear. Trimming took 0 bases from V and 4 from J, leaving 9 bases between them. Germline V gene lookup returns CDR1 KGHSH and CDR2 LQKENI. The CDR3 has 14 amino acids. CDR3 nucleotides: TGTGCCAGCTCACCACCTTCCCTGAGCACTGAAGCTTTCTTT. Residues: CASSPPSLSTEAFF.

The chain is built from TRBV5-6 and TRBJ2-5; 8 bases match TRBD1. V dropped 4 bases and J dropped 5; count of bases not matched to a gene: 7. The CDR3 spans 14 residues. Germline CDR1 SGHDT, CDR2 YYEEEE. The CDR3: CASSPGQGGETQYF. CDR3 nucleotides: TGTGCCAGCAGCCCCGGACAGGGTGGCGAGACCCAGTACTTC.

V gene TRBV7-6 combines with J gene TRBJ2-1; D is perhaps TRBD2 (6 bases). V was trimmed by 5 bases and J by 10 bases, leaving 18 bases between them. The germline CDR1 and CDR2 sequences are SGHVS and FNYEAQ. The CDR3 is 14 residues long. CDR3 DNA: TGTGCCAGCAGCCCCCGACTAGAGAGTTTGGAGCAGTTCTTC. Protein sequence: CASSPRLESLEQFF.

The chain is built from TRBV9 and TRBJ2-1; 8 bases map to TRBD1. The ends lost 4 bases at V and 6 bases at J; junction bases unmatched: 9. Germline loops: CDR1 SGDLS, CDR2 YYNGEE. The CDR3 consists of 15 residues. The CDR3 region has the DNA TGTGCCAGCAGCACCACTGGACAGGGACGCAATGAGCAGTTCTTC. It yields the protein CASSTTGQGRNEQFF.

The chain carries TRBV5-1 and TRBJ2-5; no reliable D call. The CDR3 runs 13 residues. V was cut by 4 bases and J by 1 base, with 8 bases left in between. Germline CDR1 reads SGHRS; CDR2 reads YFSETQ. CDR3 in DNA: TGCGCCAGCAGCCCGGGTCCCCAAGAGACCCAGTACTTC. This codes for CASSPGPQETQYF.

This chain uses TRBV23-1 with TRBJ2-5; 8 positions agree with TRBD1. TRBV23-1 is marked as an open reading frame, function uncertain. Trimming took 3 bases from V and 2 from J; bases not matched to a gene: 8. The length of the CDR3 is 16 residues. CDR3 amino acids: CASSHRQGMGQETQYF. As DNA, the CDR3 is TGCGCCAGCAGTCACCGACAGGGGATGGGGCAAGAGACCCAGTACTTC.

The chain couples TRBV29-1 to TRBJ1-2; tentative D call: TRBD1 (5 bases). The CDR3 has 11 residues. The V gene's germline CDR1 is SQVTM and CDR2 ANQGSEA. V shed 3 bases and J shed 7 bases, with 9 bases lying between them. The DNA for the CDR3 is TGCAGCGTTGACGGGGGAGGTGGCTACACCTTC. As protein: CSVDGGGGYTF. Using reference TRBV29-1 and TRBJ1-2 for the parts outside the CDR3, the full variable domain is SAVISQKPSRDICQRGTSLTIQCQVDSQVTMMFWYRQQPGQSLTLIATANQGSEATYESGFVIDKFPISRPNLTFSTLTVSNMSPEDSSIYLCSVDGGGGYTFGSGTRLTVV.

V is TRBV7-8 and J is TRBJ1-2, with D possibly being TRBD1 (6 bases). Trimming shortened V by 4 bases and J by 0 bases, and 12 bases separated the two germline ends. Germline V gene data show CDR1 as SGHVS and CDR2 as FQNEAQ. The CDR3 runs to 15 residues. The CDR3 DNA sequence: TGTGCCAGCAGCTCTTACAGGGATTCTAACTATGGCTACACCTTC. It is translated as CASSSYRDSNYGYTF.

This clone was seen a few times. The gene calls are TRBV7-9 and TRBJ2-7; 8 nucleotides agree with TRBD2. Losses at the gene ends were 5 bases for V and 3 bases for J; bases not matched to a gene: 6. CDR3 length: 14 residues. CDR1 is SEHNR, CDR2 FQNEAQ, per germline (reference sequence). The CDR3 coding sequence is TGTGCCAGCAGCCCATCCGGGACTAGCTACGAGCAGTACTTC. Protein product: CASSPSGTSYEQYF.

The rearrangement joins TRBV11-3 to TRBJ2-2, with D maybe TRBD1 (6 bases). CDR3 length: 14 residues. CDR1 is SGHNT, CDR2 YENEEA, per germline. Trimming pared 6 bases from V and 5 bases from J, leaving 13 bases between. CDR3 nucleotides: TGTGCCAGCAGACCAACTACAGGGACCGGGGAGCTGTTTTTT. Protein sequence: CASRPTTGTGELFF. Using reference TRBV11-3 and TRBJ2-2 for the parts outside the CDR3, the full variable domain is EAGVVQSPRYKIIEKKQPVAFWCNPISGHNTLYWYLQNLGQGPELLIRYENEEAVDDSQLPKDRFSAERLKGVDSTLKIQPAELGDSAVYLCASRPTTGTGELFFGEGSRLTVL.

J is TRBJ2-5 and V is TRBV5-1; D is uncertain. The CDR3 sequence is 13 residues long. Trimming stripped 1 base from V and 3 bases from J, with 7 bases between. Germline-derived CDR1 and CDR2 are SGHRS and YFSETQ. The CDR3 spells CASSLTGEETQYF. The CDR3 DNA reads TGCGCCAGCAGCTTGACTGGAGAAGAGACCCAGTACTTC.

The chain is built from TRBV19 and TRBJ1-4; D is possibly TRBD1 (5 bases). Germline CDR1 is LNHDA and CDR2 is SQIVND (reference sequence). V was clipped by 2 bases and J by 8 bases, with 15 bases between them. This CDR3 comprises 15 residues. CDR3 protein: CASSIKGMLPEKLFF. CDR3 coding DNA: TGTGCCAGTAGTATAAAGGGGATGCTGCCGGAAAAACTGTTTTTT. The full variable domain, its missing parts supplied by reference TRBV19 and TRBJ1-4, is DGGITQSPKYLFRKEGQNVTLSCEQNLNHDAMYWYRQDPGQGLRLIYYSQIVNDFQKGDIAEGYSVSREKKESFPLTVTSAQKNPTAFYLCASSIKGMLPEKLFFGSGTQLSVL.

The chain recombines TRBV5-1 with TRBJ2-3, with 12 bases matching TRBD2. The germline V gene encodes CDR1 SGHRS and CDR2 YFSETQ. This CDR3 region has 18 residues. V was pared by 2 bases and J by 2 bases, with 9 bases of the junction left unmatched. The CDR3 DNA follows: TGCGCCAGCAGCTTCGGCCTAGCGGGGGGGATAATCACAGATACGCAGTATTTT. Its protein product is CASSFGLAGGIITDTQYF. The whole variable domain, remainder taken from reference TRBV5-1 and TRBJ2-3, is KAGVTQTPRYLIKTRGQQVTLSCSPISGHRSVSWYQQTPGQGLQFLFEYFSETQRNKGNFPGRFSGRQFSNSRSEMNVSTLELGDSALYLCASSFGLAGGIITDTQYFGPGTRLTVL.

This chain connects TRBV19 to TRBJ1-2; D uncertain. The CDR3 runs 14 residues. CDR1 and CDR2 from the germline V gene are LNHDA and SQIVND (reference sequence). The CDR3 DNA reads TGTGCAGTTGCGGCAGATATTACCTATGGAGGCTACACCTTC. This codes for CAVAADITYGGYTF.

This chain joins TRBV7-2 and TRBJ2-1; TRBD1 matches 9 bases. The CDR3 has 13 residues. Germline V CDR1 and CDR2: SGHTA, FQGNSA. Germline trimming cut 4 bases from V and 9 bases from J; bases unmatched to any gene: 4. CDR3 DNA sequence: TGTGCCAGCAGCTCGGGACAGGGCACTGAGCAGTTCTTC. Translation: CASSSGQGTEQFF.

This clone was seen once. This sequence joins TRBV5-4 and TRBJ1-2; a weak D match, TRBD1 (5 bases). This CDR3 is 12 amino acids long. In germline, CDR1 is SGHNT, CDR2 YYREEE (reference sequence). With 3 bases removed from V and 7 bases from J, the gap between germline ends came to 10 bases. CDR3: CASSWGRGGYTF. CDR3 DNA sequence: TGTGCCAGCAGCTGGGGAAGGGGTGGCTACACCTTC.

About this clone: This same CDR3 is encoded by further DNA sequences in the sample. The J gene is TRBJ2-7, the V gene TRBV9; 8 nucleotides match TRBD2. This CDR3 contains 14 residues. Germline CDR1 reads SGDLS; CDR2 reads YYNGEE. Trimming removed 0 bases from V and 4 bases from J; junction bases left unmatched: 3. This CDR3 is CASSVAGGPYEQYF. The DNA of the CDR3 is TGTGCCAGCAGCGTAGCGGGGGGGCCTTACGAGCAGTACTTC.

A single count supports this clone. J is TRBJ1-2 and V is TRBV9; maybe TRBD1 (5 bases). Germline CDR1 reads SGDLS; CDR2 reads YYNGEE. This CDR3 is 14 amino acids long. Trimming shortened V by 6 bases and J by 3 bases, and 15 bases separated the two germline ends. CDR3: CASTPQAAYYGYTF. The CDR3 nucleotides read TGTGCCAGCACCCCACAGGCCGCTTACTATGGCTACACCTTC. Drawing the rest from reference TRBV9 and TRBJ1-2, the complete variable domain is DSGVTQTPKHLITATGQRVTLRCSPRSGDLSVYWYQQSLDQGLQFLIQYYNGEERAKGNILERFSAQQFPDLHSELNLSSLELGDSALYFCASTPQAAYYGYTFGSGTRLTVV.

The gene calls are TRBV3-1 (or the pseudogene TRBV3-2) and TRBJ2-1; the D gene is possibly TRBD2 (7 bases). The germline V and J ends were trimmed by 4 bases and 1 base, with 11 bases remaining between them. The CDR3 loop spans 15 amino acids. The V gene's germline CDR1 is LGHDT and CDR2 YNNKEL (reference sequence). Here the CDR3 DNA reads TGTGCCAGCAGCCTGCGGGGGCCGTCCTACAATGAGCAGTTCTTC. Translation gives CASSLRGPSYNEQFF.

In nucleotides, the CDR3 is TGTGCCAGCACCCCCGACCGACTAGCGGGGAGGAATGAGCAGTTCTTC. Its translation is CASTPDRLAGRNEQFF. The rearrangement joins TRBV7-3 to TRBJ2-1; 11 bases line up with TRBD2. Germline trimming cut 7 bases from V and 7 bases from J; bases unmatched to any gene: 12. CDR1 SGHTA and CDR2 FQGTGA come from the germline V gene. This CDR3 has 16 residues.

The chain has TRBV5-1 and TRBJ1-5; D is ambiguous. This CDR3 is built from 15 residues. Germline V lookup: CDR1 SGHRS, CDR2 YFSETQ. Deletions cut 0 bases from V and 0 bases from J, with 7 bases between. The CDR3 is CASSLAGRSNQPQHF. For the CDR3, the DNA is TGCGCCAGCAGCTTGGCCGGTCGTAGCAATCAGCCCCAGCATTTT.

In DNA form, the CDR3 reads TGTGCCACCCTGGGGGGGATAGGAGGGAACACTGAAGCTTTCTTT. As protein: CATLGGIGGNTEAFF. The chain carries TRBV24-1 and TRBJ1-1, with TRBD1 as a possible D gene (5 bases). Trimming removed 9 bases from V and 1 base from J, with 17 bases in between. Germline V gives CDR1 KGHDR, CDR2 SFDVKD. CDR3 length: 15 amino acids.

The V and J genes are TRBV4-1 and TRBJ2-7; 12 positions match TRBD2. The germline V gene has CDR1 MGHRA and CDR2 YSYEKL. CDR3 length: 17 amino acids. J lost 2 bases, V lost 1 base, and 6 bases had no gene match. The CDR3 sequence: CASSQVRTSGVTYEQYF. The DNA for the CDR3 is TGCGCCAGCAGCCAAGTCCGGACTAGCGGGGTAACCTACGAGCAGTACTTC.

The chain combines TRBV30 with TRBJ2-2, with TRBD2 identical over 8 bases. Germline trimming cut 3 bases from V and 4 bases from J; bases unmatched to any gene: 4. Germline assignment: CDR1 GTSNPN and CDR2 SVGIG (reference sequence). The CDR3 extends over 14 amino acids. The CDR3 reads CAWSGRGGTGELFF. The CDR3 region has the DNA TGTGCCTGGAGCGGTCGGGGGGGCACCGGGGAGCTGTTTTTT.